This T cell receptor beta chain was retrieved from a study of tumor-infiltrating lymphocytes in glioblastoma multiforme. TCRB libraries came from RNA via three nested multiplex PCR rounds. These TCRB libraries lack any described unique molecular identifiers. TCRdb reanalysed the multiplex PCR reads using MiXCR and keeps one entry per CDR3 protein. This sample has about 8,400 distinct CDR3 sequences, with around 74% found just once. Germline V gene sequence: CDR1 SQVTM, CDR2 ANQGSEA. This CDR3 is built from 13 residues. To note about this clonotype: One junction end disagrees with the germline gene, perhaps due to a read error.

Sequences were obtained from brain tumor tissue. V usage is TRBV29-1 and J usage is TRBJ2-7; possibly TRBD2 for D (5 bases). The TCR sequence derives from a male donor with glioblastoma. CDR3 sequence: CSVQTRYSYEQYF. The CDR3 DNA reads TGCAGCGTCCAAACTAGATACTCCTACGAGCAATACTTC.